The rows below give T cell receptor beta chains drawn from one sample of a study of control samples from healthy donors and cancer patients. Generated by immunoSEQ multiplex PCR, the TCRdb table keeps only in-frame clones and is missing some. This sample has 90,000 to 150,000 clones, with 91% found just once. Sequenced material: blood. The receptors stem from a woman between 18 and 29 years old in good health. Both conserved end residues are part of each CDR3. Fields, in order: D gene, V gene, clone size, J gene, CDR3 protein, CDR3 DNA. The D gene is left open where the match is weak. Rows may omit the clone size; those that give it use once, few, many or a size class.

-	TRBV25-1	-	TRBJ1-2	CASSASQGPNYGYTF	TGTGCCAGCAGTGCTTCACAGGGACCGAACTATGGCTACACCTTC
TRBD1	TRBV6-2/TRBV6-3	-	TRBJ2-1	CASSYLDRGRVYNEQFF	TGTGCCAGCAGTTACCTAGACAGGGGGAGAGTGTACAATGAGCAGTTCTTC
-	TRBV6-5	many	TRBJ1-1	CASSTGTVNTEAFF	TGTGCCAGCAGTACCGGGACGGTGAACACTGAAGCTTTCTTT
-	TRBV6-5	-	TRBJ2-1	CASSQQGGEQFF	TGTGCCAGCAGCCAACAGGGTGGGGAGCAGTTCTTC
-	TRBV7-6	-	TRBJ2-7	CASSLAGDHEQYF	TGTGCCAGCAGCTTAGCTGGGGACCACGAGCAGTACTTC
-	TRBV5-1	-	TRBJ2-1	CASSLASGDYNEQFF	TGCGCCAGCAGCTTGGCCTCAGGGGACTACAATGAGCAGTTCTTC
TRBD2	TRBV30	once	TRBJ2-1	CAWSVGRGLAEYNEQFF	TGTGCCTGGAGTGTAGGCAGGGGACTAGCGGAGTACAATGAGCAGTTCTTC
TRBD2	TRBV30	-	TRBJ2-7	CAWGTSGGTYEQYF	TGTGCCTGGGGAACTAGCGGGGGGACCTACGAGCAGTACTTC
TRBD1	TRBV24-1	-	TRBJ1-4	CATSPGTGGEKLFF	TGTGCCACCTCCCCCGGGACAGGGGGCGAAAAACTGTTTTTT
-	TRBV27	-	TRBJ1-4	CASSGLALNEKLFF	TGTGCCAGCAGTGGACTGGCCTTAAATGAAAAACTGTTTTTT
-	TRBV9	-	TRBJ1-1	CASSVLGANTEAFF	TGTGCCAGCAGCGTCCTTGGGGCGAACACTGAAGCTTTCTTT
-	TRBV27	-	TRBJ1-5	CASSSDRSSNQPQHF	TGTGCCAGCAGTTCCGACAGGAGCTCGAATCAGCCCCAGCATTTT
-	TRBV6-1	-	TRBJ1-3	CASSEQGLGGNTIYF	TGTGCCAGCAGTGAGCAGGGACTCGGTGGAAACACCATATATTTT
-	TRBV10-3	-	TRBJ1-2	CAISPLAGTRGSGGYTF	TGTGCCATCAGTCCATTAGCCGGGACAAGGGGAAGCGGTGGCTACACCTTC
-	TRBV28	-	TRBJ2-7	CASSPGKEQYF	TGTGCCAGCAGCCCAGGGAAAGAGCAGTACTTC
-	TRBV28	-	TRBJ1-5	CASSLGWGPAPQHF	TGTGCCAGCAGTTTAGGGTGGGGTCCTGCGCCCCAGCATTTT
TRBD1	TRBV24-1	-	TRBJ1-2	CATSDSDRGNGYTF	TGTGCCACCAGTGATTCGGACAGGGGAAATGGCTACACCTTC
-	TRBV24-1	-	TRBJ1-4	CATSSGWDEKLFF	TGTGCCACCAGCTCAGGGTGGGATGAAAAACTGTTTTTT
-	TRBV19	-	TRBJ2-7	CASSMAGGVGYEQYF	TGTGCCAGTAGTATGGCAGGGGGGGTCGGCTACGAGCAGTACTTC
-	TRBV13	-	TRBJ2-1	CASSSWECDEQFF	TGTGCCAGCAGCTCCTGGGAGTGCGATGAGCAGTTCTTC
TRBD2	TRBV7-9	-	TRBJ2-3	CASSSGLAGTTDTQYF	TGTGCCAGCAGCTCAGGACTAGCGGGCACCACAGATACGCAGTATTTT
-	TRBV3-1/TRBV3-2	-	TRBJ2-3	CASGGLNTQYF	TGTGCCAGCGGGGGCCTAAATACGCAGTATTTT
-	TRBV2	-	TRBJ2-3	CASSREISTDTQYF	TGTGCCAGCAGTAGGGAGATAAGCACAGATACGCAGTATTTT
-	TRBV9	-	TRBJ2-1	CASSVSGSSYNEQFF	TGTGCCAGCAGCGTAAGTGGGAGCTCCTACAATGAGCAGTTCTTC
-	TRBV6-1	-	TRBJ1-2	CASSDSFYYGYTF	TGTGCCAGCAGTGACAGCTTCTACTATGGCTACACCTTC
-	TRBV20-1	-	TRBJ1-4	CSARSEKLFF	TGCAGTGCTAGATCTGAAAAACTGTTTTTT
TRBD1	TRBV7-2	-	TRBJ2-7	CASSSGQGAREQYF	TGTGCCAGCAGCTCAGGACAGGGGGCAAGGGAGCAGTACTTC
-	TRBV15	-	TRBJ1-1	CATSTTLRF	TGTGCCACCAGTACGACACTCAGGTTT
-	TRBV11-2	-	TRBJ1-1	CASSLAAGPNTEAFF	TGTGCCAGCAGCTTAGCGGCAGGGCCGAACACTGAAGCTTTCTTT
TRBD2	TRBV27	-	TRBJ2-5	CASAQGRGLAGGTQVTQYF	TGTGCCAGCGCCCAAGGGAGGGGCTTAGCGGGAGGGACCCAAGTGACCCAGTACTTC
-	TRBV18	-	TRBJ2-5	CASSPLGGQETQYF	TGTGCCAGCTCACCATTAGGGGGCCAAGAGACCCAGTACTTC
TRBD1	TRBV24-1	-	TRBJ2-6	CATSGWDRPSGANVLTF	TGTGCCACCAGTGGGTGGGACAGACCCTCTGGGGCCAACGTCCTGACTTTC